Below are 10 T cell receptor beta chains sequenced from a single sample in a study of type 1 regulatory T cells. One entry per CDR3 protein, called by TCRdb with MiXCR from the reads. Of about 68,000 distinct CDR3 sequences in the sample, about 60% were seen once. No antigen has been assigned to these receptors. Source material: cultured T cells, either the whole culture or a sorted T cell fraction (not recorded which). Subset specified: Tr1-enriched cell product generated in vitro against host alloantigens. These receptors originate from a human donor in good health.

As concerns this clonotype: No conserved phenylalanine or tryptophan is present at the end of the CDR3, so a read error is the likely explanation. CDR3 sequence reads: CASRQRGGRVNTEAFS. CDR3 in DNA: TGTGCCAGTAGACAACGGGGAGGCCGAGTGAACACTGAAGCTTTCTCT. This sequence joins TRBV19 and TRBJ1-1; D unresolved. The CDR3 consists of 16 residues. The V gene lost 6 bases and the J gene lost 0 bases, with 17 bases spanning the gap. Germline V CDR1 and CDR2: LNHDA, SQIVND (reference sequence).

The table lists this clonotype with many counts. J is TRBJ2-1 and V is TRBV5-1; the match to TRBD2 covers 16 bases. With V trimmed by 4 bases and J by 10 bases, 5 bases remained unmatched. The CDR3 totals 15 residues. The germline gives CDR1 SGHRS, CDR2 YFSETQ. DNA of the CDR3: TGCGCCAGCAGCGGGGGACTAGCGGGAGGGGAGGAGCAGTTCTTC. The encoded protein is CASSGGLAGGEEQFF.

In this sample, this clonotype turned up once. This chain joins TRBV12-3 or TRBV12-4 and TRBJ1-4; D gene ambiguous. The V and J ends lost 3 bases and 8 bases respectively, with 4 bases between them. The CDR3 contains 11 residues. The CDR3: CASSLAEKLFF. The DNA of the CDR3 is TGTGCCAGCAGTTTGGCGGAAAAACTGTTTTTT.

This sequence joins TRBV27 and TRBJ1-1; weak D call: TRBD1 (5 bases). The CDR3 is 14 residues long. Trimming cost V 3 bases and J 5 bases, with 13 bases left between them. CDR1 is MNHEY and CDR2 is SMNVEV in the germline V gene (reference sequence). CDR3 sequence reads: CASSLFGGGTEAFF. CDR3 nucleotides: TGTGCCAGCAGTTTGTTTGGGGGAGGGACTGAAGCTTTCTTT.

The J gene is TRBJ2-2, the V gene TRBV4-1; the D gene is possibly TRBD1 (5 bases). Trimming stripped 6 bases from V and 3 bases from J, with 14 bases between. Germline CDR1 MGHRA, CDR2 YSYEKL. This CDR3 region has 15 residues. The CDR3, as DNA: TGCGCCAGCAGTCCAGGGCTGGGCTACACCGGGGAGCTGTTTTTT. It specifies CASSPGLGYTGELFF.

The table lists this clonotype with a few counts. The rearrangement links TRBV6-6 to TRBJ2-1; 8 nucleotides align to TRBD2. After removal of 0 bases from V and 4 bases from J, the junction contained 8 bases not matched to a gene. Germline assignment: CDR1 MNHNY and CDR2 SVGAGI (reference sequence). This CDR3 contains 17 residues. The CDR3: CASSYSPLAGLYNEQFF. CDR3 DNA: TGTGCCAGCAGTTACTCTCCTTTAGCGGGATTGTACAATGAGCAGTTCTTC.

This clonotype was seen a handful of times. The chain employs TRBV7-2 and TRBJ2-5, with 10 bases aligning to TRBD2. Germline loops: CDR1 SGHTA, CDR2 FQGNSA. V shed 6 bases, J shed 4 bases, and the junction held 2 bases outside the gene matches. The CDR3 has 13 amino acids. The CDR3: CASRVAGGETQYF. The CDR3 DNA follows: TGTGCCAGCAGGGTAGCGGGAGGAGAGACCCAGTACTTC.

On this clonotype itself: Relative to the germline gene, one junction end is altered; a read error may explain this. The chain recombines TRBV7-2 with TRBJ1-2, with D perhaps TRBD1 (6 bases). The CDR3 has 13 residues. The germline CDR1 and CDR2 sequences are SGHTA and FQGNSA. CDR3 DNA sequence: TGTGCCAGCAGCTTAGGGGGGGGCTATGACTACACCTTC. This encodes CASSLGGGYDYTF.

The chain uses TRBV20-1 and TRBJ2-7, with 7 bases lining up with TRBD2. Germline values: CDR1 DFQATT, CDR2 SNEGSKA (reference sequence). The CDR3 consists of 12 residues. Trimming cost V 3 bases and J 5 bases; bases outside gene matches: 4. DNA of the CDR3: TGCAGTGCTAGCCGGCGGGAGAACGAGCAGTACTTC. Translated: CSASRRENEQYF.

The CDR3 here is CASSIQREGNEQFF. DNA of the CDR3: TGTGCCAGTAGTATCCAGCGGGAGGGGAATGAGCAGTTCTTC. The chain employs TRBV19 and TRBJ2-1, with 10 bases aligning to TRBD2. Germline assignment: CDR1 LNHDA and CDR2 SQIVND (reference sequence). CDR3 length: 14 residues. Unmatched junction bases numbered 3, after V lost 3 bases and J lost 7 bases. The whole variable domain, remainder taken from reference TRBV19 and TRBJ2-1, is DGGITQSPKYLFRKEGQNVTLSCEQNLNHDAMYWYRQDPGQGLRLIYYSQIVNDFQKGDIAEGYSVSREKKESFPLTVTSAQKNPTAFYLCASSIQREGNEQFFGPGTRLTVL.